This T cell receptor (beta chain) was found in a study of blood T cells in healthy people across ages. The authors ran a second PCR of roughly 6 to 12 cycles using a sample-barcoded 5' primer and a J-beta primer mix. TCRdb itself ran the 5' RACE reads through MiXCR, one entry per CDR3 protein. The sample records approximately 800,000 distinct CDR3 sequences, 45% to 70% being singletons. The CDR3 sequence is 12 residues long. V lost 5 bases and J 7 bases, leaving 9 bases between the germline ends. CDR1 and CDR2 (germline): LNHDA, SQIVND (reference sequence). Every sample gave at least 5 micrograms of total RNA when it was extracted.

This TCR derives from a man aged 40-49 years in good health. This chain links TRBV19 with TRBJ1-5, with D possibly TRBD1 on 5 matching bases. The sequenced sample consisted of blood. CDR3 residues: CASSDRPQPQHF. The CDR3 DNA reads TGTGCCAGTAGTGACAGACCCCAGCCCCAGCATTTT. The full variable domain, in which reference TRBV19 and TRBJ1-5 provide the parts outside the CDR3, is DGGITQSPKYLFRKEGQNVTLSCEQNLNHDAMYWYRQDPGQGLRLIYYSQIVNDFQKGDIAEGYSVSREKKESFPLTVTSAQKNPTAFYLCASSDRPQPQHFGDGTRLSIL.